This TCR beta chain was sequenced in a study of response to subunit inactivated influenza vaccine. This clonotype was observed a handful of times. As yet, its antigen is unknown. TCRdb processed the RT-PCR reads anew with MiXCR; each CDR3 protein has one entry. The sample lists roughly 650,000 distinct CDR3 sequences, 14% occurring once. Overall study findings and caveats: Few additional T cells are recruited per seasonal influenza vaccination, authors suggested.

This TCR was sampled from a man between 45 and 60 years old who received an inactivated influenza vaccine. The specimen was PBMCs from blood, collected 14 to 15 days before vaccination.

CDR3 DNA: TGCGCCAGCAGCGAGGGGGTCTCCTACAATGAGCAGTTCTTC. Protein sequence: CASSEGVSYNEQFF. V gene TRBV5-1 combines with J gene TRBJ2-1; D might be TRBD1 (6 bases). V dropped 4 bases and J dropped 0 bases, with 8 bases sitting between them. There are 14 residues in the CDR3. Germline V gene data show CDR1 as SGHRS and CDR2 as YFSETQ.